This T cell receptor (beta chain) emerged from a study of cytomegalovirus exposure and HLA in healthy donors. The PCR had 60 Vbeta and 13 Jbeta primers. The data were produced by immunoSEQ multiplex PCR, yet TCRdb's version contains in-frame clones alone and is incomplete. The table has about 190,000 clones, around 73% seen once. This CDR3 has 15 amino acids. The germline V and J ends were trimmed by 4 bases and 4 bases, with 14 bases remaining between them. Looked up from germline, CDR1 is MDHEN and CDR2 is SYDVKM. The chain carries TRBV28 and TRBJ1-5; D remains unclear. The source material was PBMCs. The receptor's source is a woman aged 25 to 45 in good health and CMV-seropositive. CDR3 DNA sequence: TGTGCCAGCAGTTCCACCCAGGCGGGGAATCAGCCCCAGCATTTT. Protein product: CASSSTQAGNQPQHF.